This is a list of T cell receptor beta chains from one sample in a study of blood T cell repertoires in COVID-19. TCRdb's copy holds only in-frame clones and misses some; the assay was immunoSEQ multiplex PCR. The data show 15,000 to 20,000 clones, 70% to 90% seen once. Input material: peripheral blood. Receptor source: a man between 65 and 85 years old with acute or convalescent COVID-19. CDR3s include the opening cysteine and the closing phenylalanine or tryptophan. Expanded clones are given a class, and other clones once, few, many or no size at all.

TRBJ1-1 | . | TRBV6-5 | CASSYSSQGLNTEAFF
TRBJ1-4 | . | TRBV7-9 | CASSPRGGTAWEKLFF
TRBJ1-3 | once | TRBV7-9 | CASQGSDTIYF
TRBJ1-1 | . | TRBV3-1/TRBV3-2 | CASSHQGGAFF
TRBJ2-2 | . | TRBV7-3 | CASSLGTMNTGELFF
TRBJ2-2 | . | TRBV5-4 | CASSLGGTGYTGELFF
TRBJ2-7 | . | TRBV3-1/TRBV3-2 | CASSPPWGVSYEQYF
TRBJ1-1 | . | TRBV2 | CASSEDGAGGKSTTHTEAFF
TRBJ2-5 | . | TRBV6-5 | CASSYRLAVLKETQYF
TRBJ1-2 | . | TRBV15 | CATSRVTGGGGYGYTF
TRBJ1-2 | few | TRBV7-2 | CASSIGGGAQDGYTF
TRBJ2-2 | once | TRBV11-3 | CASSTQESGELFF
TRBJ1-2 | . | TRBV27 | CASSKEPHNYGYTF